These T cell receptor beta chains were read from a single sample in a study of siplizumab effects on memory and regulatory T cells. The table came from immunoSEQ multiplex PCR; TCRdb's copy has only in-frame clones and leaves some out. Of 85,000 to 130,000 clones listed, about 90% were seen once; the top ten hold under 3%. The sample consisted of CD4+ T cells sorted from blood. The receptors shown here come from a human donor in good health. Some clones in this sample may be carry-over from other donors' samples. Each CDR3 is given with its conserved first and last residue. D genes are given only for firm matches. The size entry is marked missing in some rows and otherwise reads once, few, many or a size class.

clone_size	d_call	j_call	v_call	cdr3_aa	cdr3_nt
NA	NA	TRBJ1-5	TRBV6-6	CASSPPEQPQHF	TGTGCCAGCAGCCCACCCGAACAGCCCCAGCATTTT
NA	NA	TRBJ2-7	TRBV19	CASSNQGSSYEQYF	TGTGCCAGTAGTAACCAGGGGAGCTCCTACGAGCAGTACTTC
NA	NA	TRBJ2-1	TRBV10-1	CASSESRIPYNEQFF	TGCGCCAGCAGTGAATCTCGCATTCCCTACAATGAGCAGTTCTTC
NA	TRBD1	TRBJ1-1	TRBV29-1	CSVNRGGTEAFF	TGCAGCGTCAACAGGGGAGGGACTGAAGCTTTCTTT
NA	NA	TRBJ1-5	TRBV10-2	CASSPGVYQPQHF	TGCGCCAGCAGCCCAGGGGTCTATCAGCCCCAGCATTTT
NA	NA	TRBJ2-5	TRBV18	CASSPARQETQYF	TGTGCCAGCTCACCAGCCAGACAAGAGACCCAGTACTTC
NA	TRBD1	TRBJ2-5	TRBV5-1	CASSFGQGGETQYF	TGCGCCAGCAGCTTCGGACAGGGTGGAGAGACCCAGTACTTC
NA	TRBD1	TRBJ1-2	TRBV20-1	CSVRQGLGYTF	TGCAGTGTCAGACAGGGCCTTGGCTACACCTTC
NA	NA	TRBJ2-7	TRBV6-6	CASRSGVRYEQYF	TGTGCCAGCAGGTCTGGGGTCCGCTACGAGCAGTACTTC
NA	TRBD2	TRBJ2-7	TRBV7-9	CASSGTSDFYEQYF	TGTGCCAGCAGCGGGACTAGTGACTTTTACGAGCAGTACTTC
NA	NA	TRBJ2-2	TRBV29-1	CSVSGTGELFF	TGCAGCGTTAGTGGCACCGGGGAGCTGTTTTTT
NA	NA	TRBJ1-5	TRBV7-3	CASSLTLSRSSNQPQHF	TGTGCCAGCAGCTTAACGTTGAGTCGTAGTAGCAATCAGCCCCAGCATTTT
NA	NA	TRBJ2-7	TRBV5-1	CASSLGENEQYF	TGCGCCAGCAGCTTGGGGGAAAACGAGCAGTACTTC
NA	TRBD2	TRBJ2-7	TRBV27	CASSQDSGLAREQYF	TGTGCCAGCAGTCAGGACTCAGGACTAGCCCGCGAGCAGTACTTC
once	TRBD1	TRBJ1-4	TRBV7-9	CASSHPLRPGTDNEKLFF	TGTGCCAGCAGCCATCCGCTTCGGCCGGGGACAGATAATGAAAAACTGTTTTTT
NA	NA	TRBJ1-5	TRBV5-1	CASSLEGGRGNQPQHF	TGCGCCAGCAGCTTGGAGGGAGGTAGGGGCAATCAGCCCCAGCATTTT
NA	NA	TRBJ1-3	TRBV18	CASSVSLGNSGNTIYF	TGTGCCAGCTCAGTCTCGCTGGGAAACTCTGGAAACACCATATATTTT
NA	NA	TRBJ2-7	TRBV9	CASSVAGKSSYEQYF	TGTGCCAGCAGCGTAGCAGGGAAGAGCTCCTACGAGCAGTACTTC
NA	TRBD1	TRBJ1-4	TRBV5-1	CASSLGQGAANEKLFF	TGCGCCAGCAGCTTGGGTCAGGGGGCGGCTAATGAAAAACTGTTTTTT
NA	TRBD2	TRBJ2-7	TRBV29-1	CSVDSGGQNYEQYF	TGCAGCGTTGATAGCGGGGGCCAAAACTACGAGCAGTACTTC
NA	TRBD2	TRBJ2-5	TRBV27	CASSPAGALARETQYF	TGTGCCAGCAGCCCAGCGGGAGCATTGGCAAGAGAGACCCAGTACTTC
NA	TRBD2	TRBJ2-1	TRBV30	CAWSARLAGAGNEQFF	TGTGCCTGGAGTGCCAGACTAGCGGGAGCAGGGAATGAGCAGTTCTTC
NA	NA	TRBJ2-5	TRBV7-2	CASSSRRIQETQYF	TGTGCCAGCAGCTCTCGACGGATTCAAGAGACCCAGTACTTC